Sequencing of this T cell receptor beta chain was carried out in a study of post-analysis software for immune sequencing data. General study points: About 5 TRBV segments, including TRBV5-6, TRBV5-1 and TRBV20-1, were more frequent in patients than controls.

Libraries were made from TCR beta cDNA, and they carried unique molecular identifiers. TCRdb fed the PCR reads into MiXCR, producing one record per CDR3 protein. Among approximately 260,000 distinct CDR3 sequences, 35% to 40% were seen once, and the ten largest hold around 5.2%. This clonotype was recorded many times. Its antigen is undetermined. Trimming removed 1 base from V and 1 base from J, with 8 bases in between. Germline values: CDR1 MGHRA, CDR2 YSYEKL. The CDR3 is 14 residues long. Sequences were obtained from blood. The clonotype comes from a girl between 5 and 17 years old with multiple sclerosis. J is TRBJ2-7 and V is TRBV4-1; D assignment may be TRBD1 or TRBD2 (5 bases each). The DNA of the CDR3 is TGCGCCAGCAGCCAAGCGGGACCATCCTACGAGCAGTACTTC. This translates into CASSQAGPSYEQYF.